This section outlines one TCR beta chain sequence together with its context. The data derive from a study of T cell responses to AZD1222 COVID-19 vaccine. Germline assignment: CDR1 LNHDA and CDR2 SQIVND (reference sequence). Trimming shortened V by 1 base and J by 7 bases, and 11 bases separated the two germline ends. The CDR3 contains 15 residues. Profiling relied on immunoSEQ multiplex PCR, and the TCRdb table lists in-frame clones only, not all of them. The repertoire holds approximately 190,000 clones, with 92% as singletons. The sample was peripheral blood, taken on day 0 of AZD1222 vaccination. The chain recombines TRBV19 with TRBJ1-6, with D possibly being TRBD1 (5 bases). This TCR was sampled from an adult in good health. The CDR3 nucleotides read TGTGCCAGTAGTATAGCAACAGGCCAGAATTCACCCCTCCACTTT. Translated, it gives CASSIATGQNSPLHF. The entire variable domain, with the rest obtained from reference TRBV19 and TRBJ1-6, is as follows: DGGITQSPKYLFRKEGQNVTLSCEQNLNHDAMYWYRQDPGQGLRLIYYSQIVNDFQKGDIAEGYSVSREKKESFPLTVTSAQKNPTAFYLCASSIATGQNSPLHFGNGTRLTVT.